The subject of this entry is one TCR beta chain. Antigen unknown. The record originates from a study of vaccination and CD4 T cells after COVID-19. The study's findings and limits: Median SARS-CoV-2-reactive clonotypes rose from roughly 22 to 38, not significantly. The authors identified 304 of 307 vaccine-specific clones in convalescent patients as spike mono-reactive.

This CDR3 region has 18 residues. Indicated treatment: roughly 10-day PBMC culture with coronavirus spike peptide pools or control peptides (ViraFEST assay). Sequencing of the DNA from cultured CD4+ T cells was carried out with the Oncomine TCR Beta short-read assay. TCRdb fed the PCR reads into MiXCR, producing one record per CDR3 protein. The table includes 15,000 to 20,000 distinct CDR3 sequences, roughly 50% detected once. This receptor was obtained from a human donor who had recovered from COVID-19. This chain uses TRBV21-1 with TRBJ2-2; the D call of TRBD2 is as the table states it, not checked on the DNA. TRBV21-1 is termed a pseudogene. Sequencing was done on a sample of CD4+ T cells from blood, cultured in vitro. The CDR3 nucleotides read TGTGCCAGCAGCAAAGGTAGGACTAGCGGAGTGAACACCGGGGAGCCGTTTTTT. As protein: CASSKGRTSGVNTGEPFF.